Sequencing of this TCR beta chain was carried out in a study of yellow fever vaccine responses in identical twins. This CDR3 spans 14 amino acids. The ends were cut back, 4 bases at V and 4 bases at J, with 13 bases in the middle. CDR1 is SGHTS and CDR2 is YDEGEE in the germline V gene. TCRdb reprocessed the RT-PCR reads via MiXCR and lists one record per CDR3 protein. The sample lists approximately 500 distinct CDR3 sequences; less than 85% were seen once. The TCR sequence derives from a woman younger than 35 who received the yellow fever vaccine. Sequencing was performed on T cells from blood (PBMCs), unsorted or a sorted subset (not recorded which), taken before or after yellow fever vaccination (not recorded which). This chain joins TRBV5-8 and TRBJ2-3, with D unclear. The CDR3 loop is CASSTLYRSDTQYF. In DNA form, the CDR3 reads TGTGCCAGCAGCACCCTCTACCGTTCAGATACGCAGTATTTT.